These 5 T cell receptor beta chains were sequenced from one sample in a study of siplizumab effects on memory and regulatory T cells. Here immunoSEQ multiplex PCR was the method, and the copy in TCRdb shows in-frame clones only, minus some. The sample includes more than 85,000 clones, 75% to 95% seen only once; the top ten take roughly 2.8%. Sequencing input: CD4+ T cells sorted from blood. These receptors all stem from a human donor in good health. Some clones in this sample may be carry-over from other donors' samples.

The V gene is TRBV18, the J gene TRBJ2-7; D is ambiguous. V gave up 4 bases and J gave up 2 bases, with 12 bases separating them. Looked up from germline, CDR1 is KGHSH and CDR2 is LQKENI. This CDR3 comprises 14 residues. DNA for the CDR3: TGTGCCAGCTCACTGACGACGGACCCCTACGAGCAGTACTTC. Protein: CASSLTTDPYEQYF. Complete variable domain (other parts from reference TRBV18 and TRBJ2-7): NAGVMQNPRHLVRRRGQEARLRCSPMKGHSHVYWYRQLPEEGLKFMVYLQKENIIDESGMPKERFSAEFPKEGPSILRIQQVVRGDSAAYFCASSLTTDPYEQYFGPGTRLTVT.

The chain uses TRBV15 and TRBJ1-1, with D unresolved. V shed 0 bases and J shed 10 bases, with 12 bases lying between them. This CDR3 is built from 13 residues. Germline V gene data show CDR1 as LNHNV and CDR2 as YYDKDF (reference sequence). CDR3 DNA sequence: TGTGCCACCAGCAGAGATCAGAACGTGGGAGCTTTCTTT. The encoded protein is CATSRDQNVGAFF.

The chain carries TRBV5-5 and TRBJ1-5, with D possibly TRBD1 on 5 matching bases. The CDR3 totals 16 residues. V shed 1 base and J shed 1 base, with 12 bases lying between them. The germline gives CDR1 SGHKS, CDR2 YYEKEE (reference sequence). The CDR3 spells CASSLSQGGSNQPQHF. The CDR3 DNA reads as TGTGCCAGCAGCTTGAGCCAGGGAGGAAGCAATCAGCCCCAGCATTTT.

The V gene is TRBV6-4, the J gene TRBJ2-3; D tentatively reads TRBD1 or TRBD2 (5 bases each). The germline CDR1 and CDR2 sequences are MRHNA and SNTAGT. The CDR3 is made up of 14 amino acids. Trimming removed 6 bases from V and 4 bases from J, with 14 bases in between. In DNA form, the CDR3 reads TGTGCCAGCAGAACCGGGACGGGCGCAGATACGCAGTATTTT. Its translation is CASRTGTGADTQYF.

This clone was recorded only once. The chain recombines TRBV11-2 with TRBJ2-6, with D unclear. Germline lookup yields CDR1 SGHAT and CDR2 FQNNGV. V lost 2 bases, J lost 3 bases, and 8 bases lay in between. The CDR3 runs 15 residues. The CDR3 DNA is TGTGCCAGCAGCTTACTGGATCTTGGGGCCAACGTCCTGACTTTC. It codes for CASSLLDLGANVLTF.